The 14 T cell receptor beta chains reported below all come from one sample, sequenced in a study of shared clonotypes between healthy human individuals. Naive CD8 cells were CD45RO-negative, positively selected for CCR7, excluding terminally differentiated effector memory CD45RA+ cells. Clones were read by immunoSEQ multiplex PCR, and TCRdb kept only the in-frame ones, dropping some. The sample records about 2.1 million clones, just over 90% being singletons. Sequencing used naive CD8+ T cells from PBMCs. These receptors were obtained from a man younger than 35 in good health. Some clones in this sample may be carry-over from other donors' samples.

The chain carries TRBV11-3 and TRBJ2-7; D is perhaps TRBD1 (5 bases). Germline loops: CDR1 SGHNT, CDR2 YENEEA. Trimming shortened V by 5 bases and J by 3 bases, and 17 bases separated the two germline ends. The CDR3 is 15 amino acids. The CDR3 coding sequence is TGTGCCAGCAGCCTACGTAGGGGTTGGTACTACGAGCAGTACTTC. Its protein is CASSLRRGWYYEQYF.

This sequence joins TRBV4-3 and TRBJ1-2; 9 bases map to TRBD1. The CDR3 is 16 amino acids. Germline-derived CDR1 and CDR2 are LGHNA and YSLEER. The V and J ends lost 0 bases and 4 bases, in that order; junction bases with no gene match: 6. CDR3 amino acids: CASSQDHTGGGYGYTF. Here the CDR3 DNA reads TGCGCCAGCAGCCAAGACCATACAGGGGGCGGCTATGGCTACACCTTC.

The V and J genes are TRBV9 and TRBJ2-3, with D possibly matching TRBD2 (5 bases). The CDR3 extends over 15 amino acids. Germline values: CDR1 SGDLS, CDR2 YYNGEE. The V and J ends lost 4 bases and 2 bases respectively, with 14 bases between them. The CDR3 nucleotides read TGTGCCAGCAGCCCCCCCCCGGGAACCACAGATACGCAGTATTTT. It is translated as CASSPPPGTTDTQYF.

Note on this clone: Possible read error: a much larger clone is one base away. The same CDR3 arises from other DNA sequences in this sample as well. The chain employs TRBV27 and TRBJ1-5, with 9 nucleotides matching TRBD1. Germline-derived CDR1 and CDR2 are MNHEY and SMNVEV (reference sequence). Trimming cost V 2 bases and J 1 base; bases outside gene matches: 0. The CDR3 extends over 15 amino acids. In DNA, the CDR3 is TGTGCCAGCAGTTTAGGGACAGGGAGCAATCAGCCCCAGCATTTT. Its protein is CASSLGTGSNQPQHF.

Note on this clone: Other DNA sequences in this sample translate to the same CDR3. CDR3 DNA: TGTGCCAGCAGGACAGGGGGGGAAAAACTGTTTTTT. This codes for CASRTGGEKLFF. This rearrangement joins TRBV27 to TRBJ1-4, with 9 bases fitting TRBD1. The CDR3 totals 12 residues. Germline lookup yields CDR1 MNHEY and CDR2 SMNVEV (reference sequence). J lost 8 bases, V lost 6 bases, and 1 base had no gene match.

This clone has only one observation. The CDR3 sequence: CASRPGTGVAYEQYF. As DNA, the CDR3 is TGTGCCAGCAGGCCTGGGACAGGGGTGGCCTACGAGCAGTACTTC. The rearrangement links TRBV28 to TRBJ2-7; TRBD1 aligns across 10 bases. Germline CDR1 is MDHEN and CDR2 is SYDVKM. V shed 6 bases, J shed 2 bases, and the junction held 7 bases outside the gene matches. There are 15 residues in the CDR3.

This rearrangement joins TRBV28 to TRBJ2-7, with TRBD1 identical over 11 bases. The CDR3 runs to 14 residues. V was pared by 3 bases and J by 7 bases, with 5 bases of the junction left unmatched. CDR1 and CDR2 (germline): MDHEN, SYDVKM. CDR3 coding DNA: TGTGCCAGCAGTTTGGGGACAGGGGGTCGTGAGCAGTACTTC. Protein product: CASSLGTGGREQYF. Full variable domain (missing parts from reference TRBV28 and TRBJ2-7): DVKVTQSSRYLVKRTGEKVFLECVQDMDHENMFWYRQDPGLGLRLIYFSYDVKMKEKGDIPEGYSVSREKKERFSLILESASTNQTSMYLCASSLGTGGREQYFGPGTRLTVT.

Only a few counts were recorded for this clone. Other DNA sequences from this sample encode an identical CDR3 as well. The V call is TRBV9, the J call TRBJ1-5; no firm D call. The CDR3 spans 13 residues. CDR1 is SGDLS and CDR2 is YYNGEE in the germline V gene. Trimming shortened V by 0 bases and J by 7 bases, and 8 bases separated the two germline ends. The CDR3, as DNA: TGTGCCAGCAGCGTAGCGAGCGGGCAGCCCCAGCATTTT. Translation: CASSVASGQPQHF.

The gene calls are TRBV11-2 and TRBJ2-7, with 8 bases that match TRBD2. The J segment lost 5 bases and the V segment lost 3 bases, leaving 15 bases of the junction unmatched. This CDR3 has 17 residues. The germline gives CDR1 SGHAT, CDR2 FQNNGV. In nucleotides, the CDR3 is TGTGCCAGCAGCTTCTATGACGGGAGGGCCTTTAGCCACGAGCAGTACTTC. It codes for CASSFYDGRAFSHEQYF.

The chain couples TRBV28 to TRBJ2-2; D gene ambiguous. Trimming left V 2 bases short and J 8 bases short, with 15 bases between. The CDR3 is 15 residues long. The V gene's germline CDR1 is MDHEN and CDR2 SYDVKM. CDR3 DNA: TGTGCCAGCAGTTTAGGATTCGATAGGTTAGGGGAGCTGTTTTTT. Amino acid sequence: CASSLGFDRLGELFF.

The chain links TRBV19 to TRBJ2-1; maybe TRBD1 (5 bases). The ends were cut back, 1 base at V and 5 bases at J, with 15 bases in the middle. The germline CDR1 and CDR2 sequences are LNHDA and SQIVND (reference sequence). This CDR3 region has 16 residues. The CDR3 DNA reads as TGTGCCAGTAGTATAGGAACAGGCTCGGTGGACAATGAGCAGTTCTTC. Translated, it gives CASSIGTGSVDNEQFF.

The chain carries TRBV28 and TRBJ1-3, with TRBD1 identical over 11 bases. This CDR3 contains 16 residues. The V segment lost 6 bases and the J segment 4 bases; nucleotides outside the gene matches: 8. CDR1 and CDR2 from the germline V gene are MDHEN and SYDVKM. The CDR3 spells CASSPPGTGGGNTIYF. The CDR3 DNA is TGTGCCAGCAGCCCCCCGGGGACAGGGGGAGGAAACACCATATATTTT.

The chain combines TRBV28 with TRBJ2-3; 10 bases agree with TRBD2. V trimming: 4 bases; J trimming: 0 bases; junction bases outside the gene matches: 16. CDR3 length: 20 residues. In germline, CDR1 is MDHEN, CDR2 SYDVKM. The CDR3 DNA reads TGTGCCAGCAGTTCCTTATTCCTCCCACTAGCGGGAAGTAGCACAGATACGCAGTATTTT. This sequence encodes CASSSLFLPLAGSSTDTQYF.

The chain joins TRBV7-9 to TRBJ2-7, with 8 bases matching TRBD1. The CDR3 consists of 17 residues. Losses at the gene ends were 0 bases for V and 4 bases for J; bases not matched to a gene: 11. The germline V gene encodes CDR1 SEHNR and CDR2 FQNEAQ (reference sequence). CDR3 sequence (DNA): TGTGCCAGCAGCTTAGCGCCTCGACAGGGGCTACGATACGAGCAGTACTTC. Its protein product is CASSLAPRQGLRYEQYF.